The 30 T cell receptor beta chains presented below share a single source sample, sequenced in a study of blood T cells in healthy people across ages. The second PCR ran about 6 to 11 cycles with a sample-barcoded 5' primer and J-beta primers. TCRdb re-derived calls from the 5' RACE reads in MiXCR, one entry per CDR3 protein. Among 700,000 to 1,000,000 distinct CDR3 sequences listed, 44% were seen once. Sample: blood. These receptors were collected from a man aged 60 to 75 in good health.

This clonotype was recorded once. One end of the junction varies from germline; a read error may be responsible. The J gene is TRBJ2-3, the V gene TRBV10-1, with TRBD2 matching 9 bases. The CDR3 has 17 amino acids. The V gene's germline CDR1 is WNHNN and CDR2 SYGVQD (reference sequence). The CDR3 DNA is TGCACCAGCAGTGAGTCTTCGGGACTAGCTAGCACTGATACGCAGTATTTT. This sequence encodes CTSSESSGLASTDTQYF.

In this sample, this clonotype turned up a few times. The J gene is TRBJ2-7, the V gene TRBV3-1; D possibly uses TRBD1 or TRBD2 (5 bases each). Trimming stripped 1 base from V and 3 bases from J, with 13 bases between. This CDR3 contains 15 residues. Germline CDR1 reads LGHDT; CDR2 reads YNNKEL (reference sequence). CDR3 sequence reads: CASSQVGRGDYEQYF. In DNA, the CDR3 is TGTGCCAGCAGCCAAGTGGGACGCGGCGACTACGAGCAGTACTTC.

The chain uses TRBV5-1 and TRBJ1-2; a weak D match, TRBD1 (6 bases). From germline, CDR1 is SGHRS and CDR2 YFSETQ. CDR3 length equals 14 residues. Trimming left V 3 bases short and J 6 bases short, with 15 bases between. The chain's CDR3 is CASSSGGQGNGYTF. Here the CDR3 DNA reads TGCGCCAGCAGCTCGGGGGGACAAGGAAATGGCTACACCTTC.

In its sample, this clonotype was seen a few times. This rearrangement joins TRBV18 to TRBJ2-4, with 8 bases that match TRBD1. V trimming: 6 bases; J trimming: 13 bases; junction bases outside the gene matches: 8. The CDR3 loop spans 12 amino acids. Germline CDR1 and CDR2: KGHSH and LQKENI. The CDR3 loop is CASSQTGEGQYF. The CDR3 DNA reads as TGTGCCAGCTCCCAGACAGGGGAAGGGCAGTACTTC. Using reference TRBV18 and TRBJ2-4 for the parts outside the CDR3, the full variable domain is NAGVMQNPRHLVRRRGQEARLRCSPMKGHSHVYWYRQLPEEGLKFMVYLQKENIIDESGMPKERFSAEFPKEGPSILRIQQVVRGDSAAYFCASSQTGEGQYFGAGTRLSVL.

The rearrangement joins TRBV14 to TRBJ2-1; 15 positions match TRBD2. The CDR3 loop spans 15 amino acids. The V gene's germline CDR1 is SGHDN and CDR2 FVKESK. J lost 8 bases, V lost 6 bases, and 5 bases had no gene match. The CDR3 DNA is TGTGCCAGCAGAAACGGACTAGCGGGGGGGGATGAGCAGTTCTTC. This sequence encodes CASRNGLAGGDEQFF.

V and J are TRBV2 and TRBJ1-2; D is possibly TRBD1 (6 bases). Germline CDR1 is SNHLY and CDR2 is FYNNEI. This CDR3 is built from 14 residues. The V end lost 5 bases, the J end lost 3 bases, and 13 bases lay between the germline ends. The CDR3: CASSRTETHYGYTF. The CDR3 DNA follows: TGTGCCAGCAGTCGGACAGAGACCCACTATGGCTACACCTTC.

This clonotype was counted between two and nine times. The rearrangement uses TRBV12-3 or TRBV12-4 and TRBJ1-4; no clear D. This CDR3 contains 15 residues. V lost 4 bases and J lost 2, with 11 bases in between. CDR3: CASSYQTRTNEKLFF. The CDR3 DNA is TGTGCCAGCAGTTACCAGACGCGGACTAATGAAAAACTGTTTTTT.

The chain recombines TRBV7-2 with TRBJ2-7; no clear D. Germline-derived CDR1 and CDR2 are SGHTA and FQGNSA. The CDR3 runs to 14 residues. Trimming shortened V by 6 bases and J by 0 bases, and 12 bases separated the two germline ends. The CDR3 sequence is CASSPPKSSYEQYF. The CDR3 DNA is TGTGCCAGCAGTCCCCCTAAGAGCTCCTACGAGCAGTACTTC. Supplemented by reference TRBV7-2 and TRBJ2-7, the full variable domain reads GAGVSQSPSNKVTEKGKDVELRCDPISGHTALYWYRQSLGQGLEFLIYFQGNSAPDKSGLPSDRFSAERTGGSVSTLTIQRTQQEDSAVYLCASSPPKSSYEQYFGPGTRLTVT.

This clonotype was seen once. The chain recombines TRBV5-1 with TRBJ2-5; 9 nucleotides match TRBD1. CDR3 length: 16 amino acids. V was pared by 4 bases and J by 4 bases, with 11 bases of the junction left unmatched. The germline gives CDR1 SGHRS, CDR2 YFSETQ. The chain's CDR3 is CASSPPSGTGRETQYF. Written as DNA, the CDR3 is TGCGCCAGCAGCCCTCCCTCGGGGACAGGGCGAGAGACCCAGTACTTC. Looking up the rest from reference TRBV5-1 and TRBJ2-5 gives the full variable domain: KAGVTQTPRYLIKTRGQQVTLSCSPISGHRSVSWYQQTPGQGLQFLFEYFSETQRNKGNFPGRFSGRQFSNSRSEMNVSTLELGDSALYLCASSPPSGTGRETQYFGPGTRLLVL.

The chain uses TRBV6-1 and TRBJ2-1, with 7 bases fitting TRBD1. Trimming cost V 4 bases and J 0 bases; bases outside gene matches: 6. Germline loops: CDR1 MNHNS, CDR2 SASEGT. This CDR3 has 16 amino acids. CDR3 sequence reads: CASSGPTGSSYNEQFF. In nucleotides, the CDR3 is TGTGCCAGCAGTGGGCCGACAGGGAGCTCCTACAATGAGCAGTTCTTC.

The chain is built from TRBV20-1 and TRBJ2-7, with 7 bases that match TRBD1. Germline V gene sequence: CDR1 DFQATT, CDR2 SNEGSKA (reference sequence). V gave up 6 bases and J gave up 0 bases; unmatched junction bases: 11. This CDR3 has 15 amino acids. The CDR3 sequence: CSAAGDRALSYEQYF. DNA of the CDR3: TGCAGTGCAGCCGGGGACAGAGCCCTCTCCTACGAGCAGTACTTC.

In this sample, this clonotype turned up many times. The chain recombines TRBV11-1 with TRBJ1-1, with unresolved D. Per germline, CDR1 SGHAT and CDR2 FQDESV (reference sequence). The CDR3 extends over 12 amino acids. The germline V and J ends were trimmed by 4 bases and 8 bases, with 11 bases remaining between them. This CDR3 reads CASSSLGTEAFF. In nucleotides, the CDR3 is TGTGCCAGCAGCTCACTCGGTACAGAAGCTTTCTTT.

The rearrangement links TRBV11-1 to TRBJ2-5, with D hard to call. V gave up 5 bases and J gave up 2 bases, with 18 bases separating them. Germline V gene data show CDR1 as SGHAT and CDR2 as FQDESV (reference sequence). The CDR3 is 16 residues long. Here the CDR3 reads CASSARVGSPQETQYF. In DNA form, the CDR3 reads TGTGCCAGCAGCGCCCGTGTCGGCTCCCCACAAGAGACCCAGTACTTC.

DNA for the CDR3: TGTGCCAGCAGTTTAGGGGCTAGCGGAAATATCGTAGAGACCCAGTACTTC. It codes for CASSLGASGNIVETQYF. The chain carries TRBV12-3 or TRBV12-4 and TRBJ2-5; TRBD2 matches at 7 bases. With V trimmed by 1 base and J by 4 bases, 12 bases remained unmatched. CDR3 length equals 17 residues.

The V and J genes are TRBV15 and TRBJ2-7, with D uncertain. Trimming removed 1 base from V and 2 bases from J, with 6 bases in between. This CDR3 region has 13 residues. The germline CDR1 and CDR2 sequences are LNHNV and YYDKDF (reference sequence). CDR3 DNA sequence: TGTGCCACCAGCAGAGTGGTAACCTACGAGCAGTACTTC. It encodes CATSRVVTYEQYF.

The rearrangement links TRBV12-3 or TRBV12-4 to TRBJ2-3; TRBD1 matches at 7 bases. V lost 7 bases to trimming and J lost 5 bases; unmatched junction nucleotides: 6. This CDR3 has 13 residues. The CDR3 loop is CASIRDSRDTQYF. The CDR3 DNA reads TGTGCCAGCATTCGGGACAGTCGAGATACGCAGTATTTT.

The rearrangement links TRBV7-9 to TRBJ1-6; the D is unclear. The CDR3 totals 13 residues. Trimming left V 8 bases short and J 2 bases short, with 7 bases between. Germline assignment: CDR1 SEHNR and CDR2 FQNEAQ (reference sequence). DNA for the CDR3: TGTGCCAGCCCAGGCACCTATAATTCACCCCTCCACTTT. Translating gives CASPGTYNSPLHF. The whole variable domain, filled in from reference TRBV7-9 and TRBJ1-6, reads DTGVSQNPRHKITKRGQNVTFRCDPISEHNRLYWYRQTLGQGPEFLTYFQNEAQLEKSRLLSDRFSAERPKGSFSTLEIQRTEQGDSAMYLCASPGTYNSPLHFGNGTRLTVT.

The chain combines TRBV30 with TRBJ2-7, with 7 bases identical to TRBD1. Per the germline V gene, CDR1 is GTSNPN and CDR2 is SVGIG (reference sequence). The CDR3 is 14 amino acids. V dropped 4 bases and J dropped 3; count of bases not matched to a gene: 9. CDR3 coding DNA: TGTGCCTGGAAGGGTCCGGGACAGCACTACGAGCAGTACTTC. It codes for CAWKGPGQHYEQYF.

The chain carries TRBV4-1 and TRBJ1-2; a possible D gene is TRBD1 (5 bases). The V end lost 0 bases, the J end lost 7 bases, and 15 bases lay between the germline ends. Germline CDR1 and CDR2: MGHRA and YSYEKL. The CDR3 sequence is 15 residues long. This chain's CDR3 is CASSQDTGTKVGYTF. DNA for the CDR3: TGCGCCAGCAGCCAAGACACGGGGACCAAGGTTGGCTACACCTTC.

This clonotype was seen a handful of times. The chain joins TRBV7-2 to TRBJ2-5; the D is unclear. V shed 1 base and J shed 7 bases, with 10 bases lying between them. This CDR3 is built from 13 residues. Germline V gives CDR1 SGHTA, CDR2 FQGNSA. CDR3 sequence: CASSLDSVGTQYF. In DNA form, the CDR3 reads TGTGCCAGCAGCTTAGACTCAGTGGGGACCCAGTACTTC.

The chain couples TRBV5-1 to TRBJ2-1; D could derive from TRBD1 or TRBD2 (5 bases each). CDR3 length: 13 residues. The germline V gene has CDR1 SGHRS and CDR2 YFSETQ. V was shortened by 4 bases and J by 13 bases, with 18 bases between the two germline ends. The CDR3 region is CASSPIGDPGQFF. CDR3 in DNA: TGCGCCAGCAGCCCAATAGGGGACCCAGGACAGTTCTTC.

This chain connects TRBV20-1 to TRBJ1-2; D gene ambiguous. Trimming stripped 8 bases from V and 7 bases from J, with 11 bases between. This CDR3 contains 10 residues. Germline V CDR1 and CDR2: DFQATT, SNEGSKA (reference sequence). DNA for the CDR3: TGCAGTACCTACTGGAGTGGCTACACCTTC. Amino acids: CSTYWSGYTF.

The chain links TRBV20-1 to TRBJ1-1; the match to TRBD1 covers 7 bases. The V and J ends lost 4 bases and 5 bases, in that order; junction bases with no gene match: 4. The germline V gene has CDR1 DFQATT and CDR2 SNEGSKA (reference sequence). The length of the CDR3 is 12 residues. DNA of the CDR3: TGCAGTGCTAAAACAGGGGCGACTGAAGCTTTCTTT. Translation gives CSAKTGATEAFF.

The chain joins TRBV20-1 to TRBJ2-4; 8 bases map to TRBD1. TRBJ2-7 explains the end of the DNA better; the J call may be wrong. This CDR3 is built from 13 residues. The germline CDR1 and CDR2 sequences are DFQATT and SNEGSKA (reference sequence). CDR3 in DNA: TGCAGTGCTAAAGGACAGGGCTACGACGAGCAGTACTTC. Protein sequence: CSAKGQGYDEQYF.

The chain combines TRBV4-1 with TRBJ2-1; D might be TRBD2 (7 bases). The V and J ends lost 8 bases and 13 bases respectively, with 18 bases between them. Per germline, CDR1 MGHRA and CDR2 YSYEKL. The CDR3 loop spans 12 amino acids. Written as DNA, the CDR3 is TGCGCCAGCGAGGTTAGGGGGGGTGACCAGTTCTTC. Amino acid sequence: CASEVRGGDQFF.

The chain recombines TRBV20-1 with TRBJ2-3; D unresolved. Per the germline V gene, CDR1 is DFQATT and CDR2 is SNEGSKA (reference sequence). Trimming removed 0 bases from V and 6 bases from J, with 13 bases in between. This CDR3 comprises 14 residues. The DNA for the CDR3 is TGCAGTGCTAGAGATTTGAGGACCGGGGATACGCAGTATTTT. Protein product: CSARDLRTGDTQYF.

In this sample, this clonotype turned up a few times. The genes are TRBV20-1 and TRBJ2-4; D is unclear. The CDR3 has 14 amino acids. Germline-derived CDR1 and CDR2 are DFQATT and SNEGSKA (reference sequence). With 1 base removed from V and 0 bases from J, the gap between germline ends came to 7 bases. Here the CDR3 reads CSARVRLAKNIQYF. Here the CDR3 DNA reads TGCAGTGCTAGAGTTAGGCTAGCCAAAAACATTCAGTACTTC.

CDR3 in DNA: TGTGCCAGCAGCCAAGATGTTTGGGGCCATCCAGATACGCAGTATTTT. Encoded protein: CASSQDVWGHPDTQYF. This rearrangement joins TRBV14 to TRBJ2-3; TRBD1 might be the D (5 bases). The CDR3 is 16 amino acids. The germline CDR1 and CDR2 sequences are SGHDN and FVKESK. The germline V and J ends were trimmed by 0 bases and 4 bases, with 14 bases remaining between them.

The chain joins TRBV6-4 to TRBJ1-4, with 7 bases that match TRBD1. J gave up 5 bases and V 4 bases, and 4 bases lay outside the gene matches. The CDR3 contains 14 residues. Germline V CDR1 and CDR2: MRHNA, SNTAGT. CDR3 protein: CASSGQGPNEKLFF. CDR3 in DNA: TGTGCCAGCAGTGGACAGGGCCCCAATGAAAAACTGTTTTTT.

This clonotype is a singleton in its sample. The chain uses TRBV27 and TRBJ2-5, with a possible D match to TRBD2 (5 bases). The J call may not be correct, given that the DNA end is closer to TRBJ2-7. Germline CDR1 reads MNHEY; CDR2 reads SMNVEV (reference sequence). The CDR3 is made up of 14 amino acids. The CDR3: CASSPDGVRYEQYF. The CDR3 coding sequence is TGTGCCAGCAGTCCCGACGGGGTGCGGTACGAGCAGTACTTC.